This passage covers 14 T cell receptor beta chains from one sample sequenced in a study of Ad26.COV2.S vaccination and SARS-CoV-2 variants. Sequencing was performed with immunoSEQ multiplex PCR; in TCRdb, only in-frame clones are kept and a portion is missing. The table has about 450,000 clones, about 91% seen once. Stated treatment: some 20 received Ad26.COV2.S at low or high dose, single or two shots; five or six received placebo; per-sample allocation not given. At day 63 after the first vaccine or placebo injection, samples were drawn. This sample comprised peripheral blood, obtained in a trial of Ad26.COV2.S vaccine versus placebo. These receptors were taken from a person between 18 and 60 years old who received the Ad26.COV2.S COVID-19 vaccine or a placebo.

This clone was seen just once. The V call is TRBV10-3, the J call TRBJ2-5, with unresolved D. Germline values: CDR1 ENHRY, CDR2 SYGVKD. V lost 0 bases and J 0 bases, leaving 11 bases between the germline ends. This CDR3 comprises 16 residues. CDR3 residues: CAISESISLDQETQYF. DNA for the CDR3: TGTGCCATCAGTGAGTCGATCTCCCTGGACCAAGAGACCCAGTACTTC.

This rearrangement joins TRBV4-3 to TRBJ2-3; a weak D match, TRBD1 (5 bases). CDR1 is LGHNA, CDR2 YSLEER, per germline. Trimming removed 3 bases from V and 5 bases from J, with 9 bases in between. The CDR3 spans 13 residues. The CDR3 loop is CASSQVGRDTQYF. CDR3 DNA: TGCGCCAGCAGCCAGGTGGGGCGAGATACGCAGTATTTT.

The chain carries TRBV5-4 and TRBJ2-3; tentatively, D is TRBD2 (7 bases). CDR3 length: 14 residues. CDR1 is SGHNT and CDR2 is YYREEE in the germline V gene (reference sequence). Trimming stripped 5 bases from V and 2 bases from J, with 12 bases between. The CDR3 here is CASRQGLTTDTQYF. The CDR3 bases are TGTGCCAGCAGACAGGGACTAACCACAGATACGCAGTATTTT.

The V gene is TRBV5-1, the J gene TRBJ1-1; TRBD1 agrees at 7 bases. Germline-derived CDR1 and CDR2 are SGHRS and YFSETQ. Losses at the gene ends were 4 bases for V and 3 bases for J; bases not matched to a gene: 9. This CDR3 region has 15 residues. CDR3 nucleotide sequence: TGCGCCAGCAGCGTGACAGGGAGTTGGGACACTGAAGCTTTCTTT. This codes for CASSVTGSWDTEAFF.

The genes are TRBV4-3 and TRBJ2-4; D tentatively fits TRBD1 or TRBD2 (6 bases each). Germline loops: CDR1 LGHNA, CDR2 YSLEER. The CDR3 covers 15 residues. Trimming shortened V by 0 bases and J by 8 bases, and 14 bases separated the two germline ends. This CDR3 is CASSQDGGRGHIQYF. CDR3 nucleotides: TGCGCCAGCAGCCAAGATGGGGGACGGGGGCACATTCAGTACTTC.

The CDR3 nucleotides are TGTGCCAGCAGCCTAGGGACGGACTCTGGAAACACCATATATTTT. Protein sequence: CASSLGTDSGNTIYF. The chain links TRBV7-3 to TRBJ1-3, with a weak D call TRBD1 (5 bases). This CDR3 is built from 15 residues. V gave up 5 bases and J gave up 0 bases, with 11 bases separating them. The germline CDR1 and CDR2 sequences are SGHTA and FQGTGA.

The CDR3 loop is CATSDYGQPYTF. The CDR3 DNA is TGTGCCACCAGTGATTATGGACAGCCCTACACCTTC. V and J are TRBV24-1 and TRBJ1-2; perhaps TRBD1 as D (6 bases). This CDR3 is 12 amino acids long. V gave up 2 bases and J gave up 10 bases, with 10 bases separating them. The V gene's germline CDR1 is KGHDR and CDR2 SFDVKD.

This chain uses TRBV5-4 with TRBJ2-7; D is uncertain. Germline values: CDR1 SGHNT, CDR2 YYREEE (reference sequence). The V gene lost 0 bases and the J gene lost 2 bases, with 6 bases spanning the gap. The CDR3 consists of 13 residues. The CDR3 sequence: CASSLGPTYEQYV. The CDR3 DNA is TGTGCCAGCAGCTTGGGGCCGACCTACGAGCAGTACGTC.

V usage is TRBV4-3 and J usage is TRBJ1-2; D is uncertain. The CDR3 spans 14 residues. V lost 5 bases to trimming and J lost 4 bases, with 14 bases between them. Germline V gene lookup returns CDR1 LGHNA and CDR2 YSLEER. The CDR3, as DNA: TGCGCCAGCAGCTCACACGTCTTCGGCTATGGCTACACCTTC. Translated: CASSSHVFGYGYTF.

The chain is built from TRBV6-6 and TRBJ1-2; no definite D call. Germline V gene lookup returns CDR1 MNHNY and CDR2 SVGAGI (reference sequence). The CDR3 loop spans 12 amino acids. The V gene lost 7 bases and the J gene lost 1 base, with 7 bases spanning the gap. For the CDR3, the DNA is TGTGCCAGCACCTCTCATAACTATGGCTACACCTTC. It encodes CASTSHNYGYTF.

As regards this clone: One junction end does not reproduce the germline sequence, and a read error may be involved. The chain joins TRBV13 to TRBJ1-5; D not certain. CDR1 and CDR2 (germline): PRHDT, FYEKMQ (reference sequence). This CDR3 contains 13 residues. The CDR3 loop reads CATSLGSNQPQHF. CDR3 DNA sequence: TGTGCCACCAGCCTGGGAAGCAATCAGCCCCAGCATTTT.

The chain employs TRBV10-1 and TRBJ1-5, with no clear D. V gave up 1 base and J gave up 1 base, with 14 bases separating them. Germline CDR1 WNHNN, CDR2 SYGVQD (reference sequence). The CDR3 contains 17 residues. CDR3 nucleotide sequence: TGCGCCAGCAGTGAGTGCGACACGGGCCTAAGCAATCAGCCCCAGCATTTT. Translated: CASSECDTGLSNQPQHF.

CDR3 DNA sequence: TGTGCCAGCGCCCCCACAGGGAAAAGCTATGGCTACACCTTC. It yields the protein CASAPTGKSYGYTF. The V gene is TRBV25-1, the J gene TRBJ1-2; perhaps TRBD1 as D (6 bases). Germline CDR1 is MGHDK and CDR2 is SYGVNS. This CDR3 is built from 14 residues. Trimming removed 8 bases at V and 4 bases at J, with 17 bases between.

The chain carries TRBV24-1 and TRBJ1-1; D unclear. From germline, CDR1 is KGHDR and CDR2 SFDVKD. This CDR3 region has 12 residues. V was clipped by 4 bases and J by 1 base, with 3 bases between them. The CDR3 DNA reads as TGTGCCACCAGTGACGGGAACACTGAAGCTTTCTTT. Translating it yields CATSDGNTEAFF.